These 19 T cell receptor beta chains came from one sample sequenced in a study of T cells in Graves' hyperthyroidism and ophthalmopathy (dated by TCRdb to the late 2010s). The library was built by means of multiplex PCR. The instrument was an Illumina HiSeq 2000. The TCR beta CDR3 regions were amplified from the RNA transcripts. For the first round of RT-PCR on the TCR CDR3, the HTBI primer set was used together with the Qiagen OneStep RT-PCR kit. TCRdb passed the public sequencing reads through fastp at Q25 and MiXCR, retaining productive beta sequences. CDR3 protein sequences are deduplicated, and each keeps its most common genes and DNA. In all, the sample holds 300,000 to 350,000 distinct CDR3 sequences, and 15% to 20% of those were seen once. 45% to 50% of the sample goes to the ten largest clones. Sequences were obtained from blood. Receptor source: a woman aged 45-65 years with Graves' hyperthyroidism.

This clonotype was observed a handful of times. The rearrangement links TRBV11-2 to TRBJ2-7; 10 bases fit TRBD1. The length of the CDR3 is 16 residues. Trimming cost V 5 bases and J 2 bases; bases outside gene matches: 9. Germline CDR1 and CDR2: SGHAT and FQNNGV. CDR3 amino acids: CASSALQGQGPYEQYV. The DNA of the CDR3 is TGTGCCAGCAGCGCTTTACAGGGACAGGGGCCCTACGAGCAGTACGTC.

This clonotype has at least ten counts. The chain has TRBV7-9 and TRBJ1-1; 9 bases are shared with TRBD1. The V gene's germline CDR1 is SEHNR and CDR2 FQNEAQ (reference sequence). The ends lost 5 bases at V and 1 base at J; junction bases unmatched: 8. This CDR3 region has 16 residues. CDR3 sequence: CASSLTSGQGNTEAFF. Here the CDR3 DNA reads TGTGCCAGCAGCCTGACATCGGGACAGGGGAACACTGAAGCTTTCTTT.

The chain combines TRBV5-4 with TRBJ2-1; 10 nucleotides line up with TRBD2. Trimming at V came to 4 bases and at J to 0 bases, leaving 7 bases not matched to a gene. The germline gives CDR1 SGHNT, CDR2 YYREEE (reference sequence). The CDR3 extends over 17 amino acids. The CDR3 here is CASSPGSGRDSYNEQFF. The CDR3 bases are TGTGCCAGCAGCCCAGGGAGCGGGAGGGACTCCTACAATGAGCAGTTCTTC. Full variable domain (remainder filled in from reference TRBV5-4 and TRBJ2-1): ETGVTQSPTHLIKTRGQQVTLRCSSQSGHNTVSWYQQALGQGPQFIFQYYREEENGRGNFPPRFSGLQFPNYSSELNVNALELDDSALYLCASSPGSGRDSYNEQFFGPGTRLTVL.

The V gene is TRBV4-2, the J gene TRBJ2-3, with TRBD2 identical over 9 bases. Germline V gene data show CDR1 as LGHNA and CDR2 as YNFKEQ. The CDR3 spans 18 residues. V shed 1 base, J shed 6 bases, and the junction held 14 bases outside the gene matches. CDR3 amino acids: CASSQGIAGASLVDTQYF. The CDR3 region has the DNA TGTGCCAGCAGCCAAGGGATAGCGGGGGCCTCCTTGGTGGATACGCAGTATTTT.

This clonotype was seen a few times. V is TRBV5-1 and J is TRBJ1-1; TRBD1 might be the D (5 bases). This CDR3 is built from 14 residues. Germline lookup yields CDR1 SGHRS and CDR2 YFSETQ. Trimming took off 8 bases at V and 4 bases at J, with 18 bases between the two ends. The CDR3 protein is CASRDQRGTTEAFF. CDR3 DNA: TGCGCCAGTCGGGATCAGAGGGGTACCACTGAAGCTTTCTTT.

V is TRBV4-1 and J is TRBJ2-7; tentatively, D is TRBD1 (5 bases). Trimming pared 0 bases from V and 6 bases from J, leaving 15 bases between. The germline V gene encodes CDR1 MGHRA and CDR2 YSYEKL. The CDR3 loop spans 15 amino acids. CDR3 protein: CASSQDLTVTGEQYF. CDR3 sequence (DNA): TGCGCCAGCAGCCAAGATCTGACTGTTACAGGCGAGCAGTACTTC.

The genes are TRBV5-6 and TRBJ2-6; no reliable D call. The CDR3 covers 14 residues. Trimming stripped 4 bases from V and 0 bases from J, with 5 bases between. Per the germline V gene, CDR1 is SGHDT and CDR2 is YYEEEE. The CDR3 region has the DNA TGTGCCAGCAGCCCAGTCTCTGGGGCCAACGTCCTGACTTTC. It encodes CASSPVSGANVLTF.

The CDR3 protein is CSATQGESSYNEQFF. The DNA for the CDR3 is TGCAGTGCTACCCAGGGGGAAAGCTCCTACAATGAGCAGTTCTTC. The J gene is TRBJ2-1, the V gene TRBV20-1; 7 bases match TRBD1. The CDR3 contains 15 residues. In germline, CDR1 is DFQATT, CDR2 SNEGSKA (reference sequence). The trim removed 4 bases at V and 0 bases at J, leaving 6 bases unmatched.

This clonotype was picked up many times. The chain has TRBV27 and TRBJ2-1; D might be TRBD2 (5 bases). The germline V and J ends were trimmed by 3 bases and 10 bases, with 19 bases remaining between them. This CDR3 contains 15 residues. Looked up from germline, CDR1 is MNHEY and CDR2 is SMNVEV (reference sequence). Here the CDR3 reads CASSFALASIWEQFF. In DNA, the CDR3 is TGTGCCAGCAGTTTCGCGCTAGCTTCAATTTGGGAGCAGTTCTTC.

This chain links TRBV5-1 with TRBJ1-2; 11 bases align to TRBD1. The CDR3 loop spans 15 amino acids. Germline CDR1 is SGHRS and CDR2 is YFSETQ. Trimming took 4 bases from V and 7 from J; bases not matched to a gene: 9. CDR3 region: CASSPGQGAAGGYTF. CDR3 nucleotide sequence: TGCGCCAGCAGCCCTGGACAGGGGGCGGCCGGTGGCTACACCTTC. Full variable domain (outside the CDR3, taken from reference TRBV5-1 and TRBJ1-2): KAGVTQTPRYLIKTRGQQVTLSCSPISGHRSVSWYQQTPGQGLQFLFEYFSETQRNKGNFPGRFSGRQFSNSRSEMNVSTLELGDSALYLCASSPGQGAAGGYTFGSGTRLTVV.

This clonotype has just a few counts. The chain combines TRBV7-9 with TRBJ2-1, with 7 bases fitting TRBD2. J lost 1 base, V lost 8 bases, and 11 bases had no gene match. The CDR3 consists of 16 residues. Per the germline V gene, CDR1 is SEHNR and CDR2 is FQNEAQ (reference sequence). CDR3 in DNA: TGTGCCAGCCATTCGCGGGAGAGGCTTTCCTACAATGAGCAGTTCTTC. This gives the protein CASHSRERLSYNEQFF.

Worth noting for this clonotype: This may be a read error, as it is one base from a much larger clone. The genes are TRBV11-3 and TRBJ2-1, with TRBD1 matching 10 bases. Germline V CDR1 and CDR2: SGHNT, YENEEA. This CDR3 contains 17 residues. The CDR3 coding sequence is TGTGCCAGTCGGGTAAGGCCCACGGGACAGGGGTGGAATGAGCAGTGCTTC. Protein sequence: CASRVRPTGQGWNEQCF.

The V and J genes are TRBV9 and TRBJ1-2; D uncertain. Germline CDR1 reads SGDLS; CDR2 reads YYNGEE. V was pared by 6 bases and J by 5 bases, with 17 bases between. The CDR3 totals 14 residues. CDR3 coding DNA: TGTGCCAGCACCACTTCCAACAGCCCTTATGGCTACACCTTC. Translation gives CASTTSNSPYGYTF.

The chain is built from TRBV4-1 and TRBJ1-5, with D tentatively TRBD1 (6 bases). V gave up 0 bases and J gave up 3 bases, with 9 bases separating them. CDR1 and CDR2 from the germline V gene are MGHRA and YSYEKL. The CDR3 is 15 residues long. The CDR3 protein is CASSQDTGANQPQHF. The CDR3 nucleotides are TGCGCCAGCAGCCAAGACACGGGGGCCAATCAGCCCCAGCATTTT.

Points on this clonotype: A much larger clone lies a single base off, so this may be a read error. This chain uses TRBV12-3 or TRBV12-4 with TRBJ2-1; 12 bases are shared with TRBD2. The CDR3 covers 15 residues. The CDR3 nucleotides read TGTGCCAGCAGGGGAACTAGCGGGGGGTACAATGGGCAGTTCTTC. Its translation: CASRGTSGGYNGQFF.

This clonotype was detected many times. The chain has TRBV6-1 and TRBJ1-3; no definite D call. Germline V gene data show CDR1 as MNHNS and CDR2 as SASEGT. Trimming removed 5 bases from V and 0 bases from J, with 8 bases in between. The CDR3 spans 14 residues. Here the CDR3 DNA reads TGTGCCAGCAGTAAGGCCAACTCTGGAAACACCATATATTTT. Translating gives CASSKANSGNTIYF.

This clonotype came up many times. The chain has TRBV7-3 and TRBJ2-5; D is undetermined. This CDR3 contains 15 residues. Germline V lookup: CDR1 SGHTA, CDR2 FQGTGA. The V and J ends lost 3 bases and 3 bases respectively, with 14 bases between them. The CDR3 here is CASSLSGRREETQYF. CDR3 sequence (DNA): TGTGCCAGCAGCTTGAGTGGGCGCCGTGAAGAGACCCAGTACTTC.

Only a few counts were recorded for this clonotype. The chain carries TRBV20-1 and TRBJ2-1; 13 bases align to TRBD2. The V gene end was trimmed by 1 base and the J gene end by 8 bases; junction bases not matched to a gene: 5. This CDR3 has 15 residues. Germline V gene data show CDR1 as DFQATT and CDR2 as SNEGSKA (reference sequence). The CDR3 nucleotides read TGCAGTGCTAGAGGAACTAGCGGGGGGGAGTATGAGCAGTTCTTC. Translation: CSARGTSGGEYEQFF.

This clonotype was observed at least ten times. This chain connects TRBV13 to TRBJ1-1; D uncertain. The CDR3 has 17 residues. V was pared by 2 bases and J by 1 base, with 17 bases between. The germline CDR1 and CDR2 sequences are PRHDT and FYEKMQ (reference sequence). The CDR3 sequence is CASSLTPAAAANTEAFF. CDR3 nucleotide sequence: TGTGCCAGCAGCTTAACCCCGGCGGCAGCCGCGAACACTGAAGCTTTCTTT.